This paragraph reports one T cell receptor beta chain. Exposed study participants had met a COVID-19 case within 2 weeks before entry. The germline V gene has CDR1 MDHEN and CDR2 SYDVKM. The CDR3 is 13 amino acids. Between the trimmed V and J ends, which lost 1 base and 3 bases, there was a span of 7 bases. This record belongs to a study of blood T cell repertoires in COVID-19. The repertoire was sequenced with immunoSEQ multiplex PCR; TCRdb's copy has only in-frame clones and lacks some. The sample includes about 180,000 clones, nearly 80% seen only once; the top ten take around an eighth. The clonotype originates from a man between 60 and 75 years old who had been exposed to COVID-19. V usage is TRBV28 and J usage is TRBJ2-7; D is unresolved. Sequencing was performed on PBMCs or T cells enriched from blood (not recorded which). In DNA form, the CDR3 reads TGTGCCAGCAGTTTATATACCTACTACGAGCAGTACTTC. It codes for CASSLYTYYEQYF.